The sequence of this T cell receptor beta chain was determined in a study of PD-L1 blockade in urothelial cancer. Some clones are missing from TCRdb's copy, which holds only in-frame ones; the method was immunoSEQ multiplex PCR. This table holds 35,000 to 55,000 clones, 82% found once. Specified time point: peripheral blood 6 weeks after treatment start. The specimen was PBMCs, collected around atezolizumab (anti-PD-L1) treatment. The source is a man between 60 and 75 years old with urothelial cancer.

CDR3 in DNA: TGTGCCATCAGCGGACCCGGGACTCTAAATAGCTGGGGGGCCAACGTCCTGACTTTC. Protein: CAISGPGTLNSWGANVLTF. The V gene is TRBV27, the J gene TRBJ2-6, with TRBD2 as a possible D gene (6 bases). Germline V gene data show CDR1 as MNHEY and CDR2 as SMNVEV (reference sequence). V lost 10 bases, J lost 4 bases, and 29 bases lay in between. This CDR3 has 19 amino acids.